This T cell receptor beta chain was documented in a study of monozygotic twins with inflammatory bowel disease. Study outcomes and limitations: Repertoire similarity did not differ between concordant and discordant twins, possibly owing to limited power. T cell subtypes were not distinguishable in this analysis. The data did not back a single strong IBD-associated clonotype or signal. Some repertoire variability may stem from patients' differing immunosuppressive treatments.

The CDR3 totals 17 residues. Germline lookup yields CDR1 LGHDT and CDR2 YNNKEL (reference sequence). Notes on this clonotype: Its matching antigen is unknown.

TCRdb re-analyzed the 5' RACE reads; it lists each CDR3 protein once, without DNA. The sample data list 400,000 to 500,000 distinct CDR3 sequences. The chain combines TRBV3-1 with TRBJ1-3; TCRdb names TRBD1, which stays unverified in the absence of DNA. The TCR was taken from a human donor with ulcerative colitis or Crohn's disease, or a healthy co-twin of an affected twin (not recorded which). Sequencing was performed on blood. CDR3 amino acids: CASSQVLGQGLGNTIYF. Full variable domain (remainder filled in from reference TRBV3-1 and TRBJ1-3): DTAVSQTPKYLVTQMGNDKSIKCEQNLGHDTMYWYKQDSKKFLKIMFSYNNKELIINETVPNRFSPKSPDKAHLNLHINSLELGDSAVYFCASSQVLGQGLGNTIYFGEGSWLTVV.